This T cell receptor (beta chain) stems from a study of cytomegalovirus exposure and HLA in healthy donors (dated by TCRdb to about 2017). In the study overall: According to an earlier analysis of 587 of the donors, some 170 million T cells yielded 90 million to 140 million unique TCR beta sequences and around 300 Gb of sequence data. A later genetic analysis took genome-wide SNP genotypes for about 55% of the 666 donors and used that subset as a discovery cohort. Among about 410 genotyped donors of the cohort, an average of approximately 240,000 unique TCR beta nucleotide sequences was sequenced per donor, of which 15% to 20% were non-productive. Because of strong linkage in the cohort, five DR-DQ haplotypes were treated as single units for association and clustering. In an earlier analysis of roughly 580 of the donors, high-throughput TCR beta sequencing was used to judge whether each TCR beta V gene segment behaved as functional or pseudogenic. Every discovery cohort repertoire had been produced on one sequencing platform. The number of typed donors differed by locus: 629-630 for A, B, C, DRB1 and DQB1; some 540 for DQA1; approximately 600 for DPA1; and roughly 490 for DPB1. Approximately 300 gigabases of sequencing data and around 85 million unique TCR sequences made up an early release that covered 500 to 650 HLA-typed donors. A later analysis re-analyzed previously published TCR beta repertoires from about 730 donors and added high-resolution HLA genotyping to study TCR occurrence patterns. Rather than using new phenotypic data, the later analysis identified candidate immune exposures from TCR beta sequences and from how often those sequences occurred across donors. Besides the first cohort of around 670 subjects, a separate validation cohort made up of 120 or so different subjects was used. Class I and class II HLA loci were covered by the typing at four-digit resolution. The study used immunosequencing to profile the T cell repertoires of around 600 subjects and linked those repertoires to cytomegalovirus serostatus. The study aimed to test whether signatures of past pathogen exposure could be identified by cataloging public T cell receptors. Alongside the repertoire data, information on donor age, sex, ethnicity and CMV serostatus was compiled. The genetic ancestry cluster associated with self-reported Caucasian donors included about 81% of the 398 genotyped donors. To predict cytomegalovirus infection status, the study brought together high-throughput TCR immunosequencing, statistical association of individual TCRs with disease status, and machine learning.

The cohort comprised 670 or so healthy bone marrow donors. Cohort members were all nominally healthy when sampled, although unrecorded immune exposures were likely present. The donor tested CMV seropositive, placing the donor among the approximately 290 seropositive members of the cohort. A peripheral blood sample was collected from each donor, and TCR beta sequencing was performed on peripheral blood mononuclear cells. The Qiagen DNeasy Blood Extraction Kit was used to extract genomic DNA from the blood cell samples. The library was prepared using the immunoSEQ multiplex PCR assay. The multiplex PCR relied on a mix of 60 forward primers for TCR Vbeta segments and 13 reverse primers for TCR Jbeta segments. Amplification of the CDR3 region of rearranged TCR beta genes was performed with a multiplex PCR assay on genomic DNA. On the Illumina HiSeq System, the amplified TCR beta libraries were sequenced as 87-base-pair reads. From the authors' description of their analysis: In a later analysis, roughly 80 million unique TCR beta chains were counted across the roughly 610 repertoires, and about 10 million of these chains were shared by at least two donors. To remove PCR and sequencing errors, raw reads were error-corrected and collapsed into unique sequences using a nearest-neighbor algorithm that merged closely related sequences. To assign V, D and J gene segments, CDR3 sequences were aligned to IMGT reference sequences. Each retained sequence needed at least a six-nucleotide match to both a V gene segment and a J gene segment. Rearrangements were called productive when the CDR3 lacked stop codons and stayed in frame with V and J; all others were non-productive. Following IMGT convention, CDR3 was defined as the stretch from the second conserved V-encoded cysteine to the conserved J-encoded phenylalanine. The earlier analysis of some 540 of the donors excluded any sequence lacking an unambiguous match to a single V gene segment. In an earlier analysis of some 590 of the donors, a V segment was called functional when productive rearrangements were above 56.7%, and segregating when the standard deviation between donors exceeded 5%. A statistical classification framework was developed to diagnose cytomegalovirus status using the catalog of TCR beta chain sequences. A later analysis assigned V and J genes by comparing TCR nucleotide sequences with IMGT/GENE-DB human TR gene sequences. Using the TCRdist pipeline, a later analysis assigned CDR3 sequences along with most-parsimonious VDJ recombination scenarios. A later analysis defined each TCR beta chain by its CDR3 amino acid sequence plus V-gene family, and excluded reads lacking a unique V-gene family. In a later analysis, fewer than 600 highly shared, low-generation-probability nucleotide sequences were removed to address suspected cross-contamination and a sequencing artifact. A later analysis calculated a clonal expansion index for each public chain from normalized within-repertoire ranks of inferred template counts. Generation probabilities in a later analysis came from a VDJ recombination model fitted to out-of-frame rearrangements, and those results were checked against IGoR. In a later analysis, TCR-TCR, TCR-HLA and TCR-CMV co-occurrence was scored with hypergeometric tests, and a repertoire-size bias correction was applied to TCR pairs. A later analysis estimated false discovery rates by permuting HLA or CMV assignments 20 times. In a later analysis, co-occurring TCRs were grouped with DBSCAN, and TCRdist sequence similarity was added when clustering was performed within HLA-allele-positive subsets. Repertoires with fewer than 30,000 or more than 120,000 public chains, plus five repertoires with anomalous nucleotide sharing, were excluded from co-occurrence clustering. This is the immuneACCESS table as TCRdb keeps it, with only in-frame sequences that have V and J called. A part of the clones is gone; compared with another copy, unresolved V genes explain less than half, and the rest is unexplained. V, J and clone size are those of that table, while D and trimming were read from the DNA. For this sample the table gives about 140,000 clones, of which just under 85% were detected only once. 1.4% of the sample belongs to the ten largest clones.

General conclusions and limits of the study: Several of the top co-occurrence clusters appeared to be linked to parvovirus B19, influenza, CMV and Epstein-Barr virus, according to a later analysis. An association between a missense DCLRE1C variant and V-gene and J-gene trimming of TCR beta chains was found in a later genetic analysis and replicated in an independent cohort. In the study, some 160 TCR beta chains were listed as associated with cytomegalovirus. Because the 87-base-pair reads could not distinguish some IMGT-functional V segments, including TRBV6-2 and TRBV6-3, those segments were excluded. When HLA alleles, especially DR and DQ, strongly co-occurred, TCR associations were difficult to assign to individual alleles. A further reported finding was that TCR beta sequences accurately predicted the HLA-A and HLA-B alleles for most subjects in the first cohort. The authors suggested that the approach could potentially be extended to other disease states and immunological phenotypes. Three of the identified cytomegalovirus-associated TCR beta chains were confirmed in vitro to be specific for cytomegalovirus antigens. Cytomegalovirus status was reported to be diagnosed by the classifier with high specificity and sensitivity in both the original and validation cohorts. Most CMV-associated TCR beta chains appeared to be HLA-restricted in a later analysis, and the HLA associations seemed to be driven largely by CMV exposure. Correlated functional status among segregating V segments might be attributable to linkage disequilibrium, but an unknown experimental factor could not be ruled out. Across donors, most TCR sequences were observed very rarely, whereas some public TCRs were present in many individuals. Presence/absence analyses assumed roughly uniform sequencing depth across donors, an assumption that may not hold. A later analysis found that HLA-associated TCR beta chains were more clonally expanded and had lower generation probabilities than equally common non-associated chains. In a later analysis, 16,951 TCR beta sequences were associated with specific HLA alleles at a false discovery rate of 0.05. Because HLA typing was unavailable for some donors at each locus, only the typed subset was used in association tests. Because counts were too low, about 15 rarely observed V segments, including chromosome 9 orphons, were left out of the earlier analysis of 500 to 650 of the donors. The sequencing pipeline was judged likely to have produced a cluster of highly shared sequence variants as a technical artifact. In a later analysis, TCR association rates were found to vary across HLA loci, with the most associated TCRs seen for DRB1 alleles and the fewest for HLA-C alleles. A later genetic analysis reported fewer N-insertions in productive TCRs among donors in an Asian-associated ancestry cluster than the approximately 700-donor mean. In this cohort, only TCR beta chains were sequenced, and detectable features were limited by the absence of alpha or paired-chain data. The only immune exposure information available for the cohort was CMV serostatus. An earlier analysis of 587 of the donors showed that most TCR beta V segments appeared in productive rearrangements either about 87% or about 30% of the time, which broadly matched IMGT annotations.

CDR1 and CDR2, looked up from the germline V gene (reference sequence), are LNHDA and SQIVND. The V and J ends are trimmed by 8 bases and 15 bases, leaving 14 bases between them. The CDR3 measures 10 amino acids from cysteine to phenylalanine. Only the CDR3 region is kept as DNA, spanning 30 bases read in frame from base 1. About this clone: Its antigen remains undetermined. No base-level quality is on record; no much larger clone is a single base apart.

The TCR comes from a man between 25 and 39 years old in good health and CMV-seropositive. The V and J segments used are TRBV19 and TRBJ2-1; the D gene cannot be resolved reliably. The specimen was PBMCs. The CDR3 here reads CASGSDWRFF. In nucleotides, the sequence is TGTGCCAGTGGAAGCGATTGGCGGTTCTTC.